This TCR beta chain came from a study of vaccination effects on CD4 cells after COVID-19. Study outcomes and limitations: Late post-vaccination, clones induced by infection and those induced by vaccine underwent marked clonal contraction. Researchers report that only 1 of 255 vaccine-induced clones in healthy vaccinees cross-reacted with common cold coronaviruses.

CD4+ T cells specific for antigen were expanded with viral peptide pools by the ViraFEST assay before sequencing. Between days 10 and 11 of culture, CD4+ T cells were separated out. Nucleocapsid antibodies were negative in the vaccine recipients, who had never had SARS-CoV-2 infection. With roughly 9.1 ug/ml peptides and around 10 IU/ml IL-2, a few million PBMC per well were cultured. V was clipped by 7 bases and J by 5 bases; unmatched bases: 1. This CDR3 spans 10 amino acids. The V gene's germline CDR1 is SQVTM and CDR2 ANQGSEA. Libraries were prepared by immunoSEQ multiplex PCR; TCRdb keeps only in-frame clonotypes and omits some of them. The sample yields about 60,000 clones, roughly 79% seen once. A word on this clone: Its antigen is not identified.

This receptor was obtained from a human donor who received a COVID-19 vaccine. The chain has TRBV29-1 and TRBJ2-5; TRBD1 matches 7 bases. The specimen comprised CD4+ T cells from PBMCs cultured with HCoV-229E spike peptides, sampled before COVID-19 vaccination. The CDR3 DNA sequence: TGCAGCGCGGGACAGGAGACCCAGTACTTC. This gives the protein CSAGQETQYF.